This T cell receptor beta chain was obtained from a study of beta chain features in type 1 diabetes. The table lists this clone with a few counts. Its antigen remains unidentified. Every bit of the isolated RNA underwent reverse transcription, so sequencing read expressed TCRB transcripts. TCRdb's table, derived via immunoSEQ multiplex PCR, lists solely in-frame clones and lacks some. The sample carries some 280,000 clones, around 15% recorded once. The CDR3 is made up of 16 amino acids. The V and J ends lost 5 bases and 4 bases, in that order; junction bases with no gene match: 4. Per germline, CDR1 SGHVS and CDR2 FQNEAQ. The study, taken as a whole, reports: TCRB CDR3s from Type 1 diabetes patients were moderately but significantly shorter in all four CD4+ subsets.

The chain is built from TRBV7-8 and TRBJ2-2; 13 bases match TRBD2. The sample was naive CD4+ T cells from blood. The clonotype originates from a young man with type 1 diabetes. Here the CDR3 reads CASSMGLAGSTGELFF. As DNA, the CDR3 is TGTGCCAGCAGCATGGGACTAGCGGGATCCACCGGGGAGCTGTTTTTT.